The 29 T cell receptor beta chains below all came from one sample that was sequenced in a study of shared clonotypes between healthy human individuals. Clones were read by immunoSEQ multiplex PCR, and TCRdb kept only the in-frame ones, dropping some. The table shows around 940,000 clones, with 70% to 85% occurring only once. Sequencing was performed on memory CD4+ T cells sorted from blood. Sample subset: CD45RA-negative fraction. The receptors come from a man aged 18-30 years in good health.

This rearrangement joins TRBV10-3 to TRBJ2-5, with TRBD2 identical over 8 bases. CDR3 size: 15 residues. In germline, CDR1 is ENHRY, CDR2 SYGVKD. V lost 0 bases to trimming and J lost 2 bases; unmatched junction nucleotides: 2. DNA for the CDR3: TGTGCCATCAGTGAGTCGGGGACTAGGCAAGAGACCCAGTACTTC. This gives the protein CAISESGTRQETQYF.

The CDR3 DNA is TGTGCCTGGAGTTCGGACAGGGGGAAAAACATTCAGTACTTC. It encodes CAWSSDRGKNIQYF. J is TRBJ2-4 and V is TRBV30; 10 nucleotides match TRBD1. The germline V gene encodes CDR1 GTSNPN and CDR2 SVGIG (reference sequence). V was pared by 2 bases and J by 4 bases, with 2 bases of the junction left unmatched. CDR3 length: 14 residues.

This chain connects TRBV2 to TRBJ1-5; D uncertain. V was trimmed by 5 bases and J by 3 bases, leaving 14 bases between them. Germline-derived CDR1 and CDR2 are SNHLY and FYNNEI. The CDR3 spans 15 residues. The CDR3 region has the DNA TGTGCCAGCAGTAAAGGGCCGTCGATCAATCAGCCCCAGCATTTT. Translating gives CASSKGPSINQPQHF.

This clone was recorded once. The CDR3 region is CASRAGLAGLEQYF. The CDR3 DNA sequence: TGTGCCAGCAGGGCGGGGCTAGCGGGGCTCGAGCAGTACTTC. The rearrangement uses TRBV6-1 and TRBJ2-7; 9 bases are a match to TRBD2. J gave up 6 bases and V 6 bases, and 9 bases lay outside the gene matches. Germline V gene sequence: CDR1 MNHNS, CDR2 SASEGT. This CDR3 contains 14 residues.

V is TRBV4-1 and J is TRBJ2-1; D is undetermined. Germline V gives CDR1 MGHRA, CDR2 YSYEKL. V shed 2 bases and J shed 9 bases, with 8 bases lying between them. The CDR3 has 12 residues. Here the CDR3 DNA reads TGCGCCAGCAGCCAACAGACAACTGAGCAGTTCTTC. This gives the protein CASSQQTTEQFF.

This chain joins TRBV30 and TRBJ2-7; D possibly corresponds to TRBD1 (6 bases). From germline, CDR1 is GTSNPN and CDR2 SVGIG (reference sequence). Trimming left V 0 bases short and J 5 bases short, with 14 bases between. The CDR3 has 14 amino acids. The CDR3 region is CAWSVGLRGNEQYF. CDR3 bases: TGTGCCTGGAGTGTAGGTCTCAGGGGCAACGAGCAGTACTTC.

This clone was seen a handful of times. J is TRBJ1-5 and V is TRBV7-9, with D maybe TRBD1 (6 bases). This CDR3 has 13 residues. The germline CDR1 and CDR2 sequences are SEHNR and FQNEAQ (reference sequence). V shed 5 bases and J shed 3 bases, with 8 bases lying between them. The CDR3 reads CASSRDNNQPQHF. The CDR3 DNA is TGTGCCAGCAGCCGGGACAACAATCAGCCCCAGCATTTT.

This clone turned up a few times. The V gene is TRBV5-1, the J gene TRBJ1-5; D not certain. V was trimmed by 4 bases and J by 8 bases, leaving 16 bases between them. Germline-derived CDR1 and CDR2 are SGHRS and YFSETQ. The CDR3 consists of 14 residues. CDR3 coding DNA: TGCGCCAGCAGCGTAGTGGCCGGGGAGGAGCCCCAGCATTTT. This encodes CASSVVAGEEPQHF.

The chain uses TRBV10-1 and TRBJ2-2, with D possibly being TRBD2 (6 bases). CDR1 and CDR2 (germline): WNHNN, SYGVQD (reference sequence). CDR3 size: 16 residues. With 2 bases removed from V and 3 bases from J, the gap between germline ends came to 13 bases. In nucleotides, the CDR3 is TGCGCCAGCAGTGAGCCCCTTGGCGGGGACACCGGGGAGCTGTTTTTT. Encoded protein: CASSEPLGGDTGELFF.

The rearrangement uses TRBV21-1 and TRBJ1-6. TRBV21-1 counts as a pseudogene. This CDR3 has 18 residues. The DNA for the CDR3 is TGTGCCAGCAGGAATCGCCGGCCTAAGAGCTCCTATAATTCACCCCTCCACTTT. Translating gives CASRNRRPKSSYNSPLHF.

V is TRBV5-1 and J is TRBJ2-6; TRBD1 is a possible D gene (6 bases). The CDR3 length is 18 residues. CDR1 and CDR2 (germline): SGHRS, YFSETQ. V lost 0 bases to trimming and J lost 1 base, with 14 bases between them. This chain's CDR3 is CASSLDGTLQSGANVLTF. In nucleotides, the CDR3 is TGCGCCAGCAGCTTGGATGGGACACTCCAATCTGGGGCCAACGTCCTGACTTTC. The full variable domain, its missing parts supplied by reference TRBV5-1 and TRBJ2-6, is KAGVTQTPRYLIKTRGQQVTLSCSPISGHRSVSWYQQTPGQGLQFLFEYFSETQRNKGNFPGRFSGRQFSNSRSEMNVSTLELGDSALYLCASSLDGTLQSGANVLTFGAGSRLTVL.

The rearrangement links TRBV5-6 to TRBJ2-7; the match to TRBD1 covers 7 bases. Per the germline V gene, CDR1 is SGHDT and CDR2 is YYEEEE. The trim removed 4 bases at V and 0 bases at J, leaving 10 bases unmatched. CDR3 size: 16 residues. In DNA, the CDR3 is TGTGCCAGCAGCCGGAATACAGGGGTCAGCTCCTACGAGCAGTACTTC. Amino acids: CASSRNTGVSSYEQYF.

The V gene is TRBV4-1, the J gene TRBJ2-5; 9 positions match TRBD2. The CDR3 is made up of 15 amino acids. Per the germline V gene, CDR1 is MGHRA and CDR2 is YSYEKL. The J segment lost 5 bases and the V segment lost 1 base, leaving 5 bases of the junction unmatched. Here the CDR3 reads CASSQVSGTSETQYF. The CDR3, as DNA: TGCGCCAGCAGCCAAGTGTCTGGGACTAGCGAGACCCAGTACTTC.

The CDR3 coding sequence is TGTGCCAGCAGCTTGCTCGCGGGAGTAGATACGCAGTATTTT. Its translation: CASSLLAGVDTQYF. The chain employs TRBV5-8 and TRBJ2-3; 7 bases match TRBD2. From germline, CDR1 is SGHTS and CDR2 YDEGEE. V trimming: 1 base; J trimming: 5 bases; junction bases outside the gene matches: 4. The CDR3 runs 14 residues.

This chain joins TRBV10-3 and TRBJ1-1, with D unresolved. V was trimmed by 6 bases and J by 3 bases, leaving 8 bases between them. Germline V gives CDR1 ENHRY, CDR2 SYGVKD. CDR3 size: 12 residues. The CDR3 nucleotides are TGTGCCATCAGCAGAAGCGACACTGAAGCTTTCTTT. As protein: CAISRSDTEAFF.

The chain is built from TRBV18 and TRBJ1-1; TRBD1 is a possible D gene (6 bases). Per germline, CDR1 KGHSH and CDR2 LQKENI. CDR3 length: 15 amino acids. V lost 4 bases and J lost 5, with 17 bases in between. CDR3 nucleotides: TGTGCCAGCTCACAGGGAGTAAGGGGGTTGACTGAAGCTTTCTTT. This translates into CASSQGVRGLTEAFF.

The chain recombines TRBV7-9 with TRBJ2-5, with D unresolved. CDR1 is SEHNR and CDR2 is FQNEAQ in the germline V gene (reference sequence). The CDR3 is 14 residues long. The ends were cut back, 5 bases at V and 2 bases at J, with 12 bases in the middle. The CDR3 DNA is TGTGCCAGCAGCCCGGGCACAAAACAAGAGACCCAGTACTTC. Translating gives CASSPGTKQETQYF.

V gene TRBV7-6 combines with J gene TRBJ2-5; D remains unclear. CDR3 length equals 15 residues. V lost 4 bases and J lost 1, with 13 bases in between. The V gene's germline CDR1 is SGHVS and CDR2 FNYEAQ. The CDR3 sequence is CASSSRPSAQETQYF. Here the CDR3 DNA reads TGTGCCAGCAGCTCCCGACCCTCCGCCCAAGAGACCCAGTACTTC.

J is TRBJ2-5 and V is TRBV13; 8 nucleotides line up with TRBD2. This CDR3 has 16 residues. The germline V gene has CDR1 PRHDT and CDR2 FYEKMQ (reference sequence). J gave up 4 bases and V 1 base, and 8 bases lay outside the gene matches. The CDR3 DNA follows: TGTGCCAGCAGCTTAGTAAGTCGGGGGGGCCGAGAGACCCAGTACTTC. As protein: CASSLVSRGGRETQYF.

The J gene is TRBJ2-1, the V gene TRBV11-2, with 13 bases identical to TRBD2. Germline trimming cut 2 bases from V and 7 bases from J; bases unmatched to any gene: 8. There are 17 residues in the CDR3. Germline CDR1 reads SGHAT; CDR2 reads FQNNGV. The CDR3 DNA sequence: TGTGCCAGCAGCTTAAAACGGACTAGCGGGAGTACGAATGAGCAGTTCTTC. Amino acids: CASSLKRTSGSTNEQFF.

The chain employs TRBV5-1 and TRBJ2-7; TRBD1 matches 9 bases. The junction had 9 bases not matched to a gene; V was cut back by 4 bases and J by 4 bases. The CDR3 consists of 15 residues. CDR1 is SGHRS, CDR2 YFSETQ, per germline. The CDR3 coding sequence is TGCGCCAGCAGCCGCGAAACAGGGGGCCTTTACGAGCAGTACTTC. As protein: CASSRETGGLYEQYF.

The V call is TRBV28, the J call TRBJ1-2; no clear D. V was clipped by 8 bases and J by 3 bases, with 7 bases between them. The CDR3 is 11 amino acids. Germline V gene data show CDR1 as MDHEN and CDR2 as SYDVKM. For the CDR3, the DNA is TGTGCCAGCGCGCCCGACTATGGCTACACCTTC. Protein: CASAPDYGYTF.

The V call is TRBV15, the J call TRBJ2-5; TRBD2 matches at 9 bases. The V gene end was trimmed by 5 bases and the J gene end by 4 bases; junction bases not matched to a gene: 5. This CDR3 has 14 residues. Germline CDR1 LNHNV, CDR2 YYDKDF (reference sequence). CDR3 residues: CATSWRGGVETQYF. DNA of the CDR3: TGTGCCACCAGCTGGCGGGGGGGCGTAGAGACCCAGTACTTC.

This clone has only a few counts. The CDR3 sequence is CAWSVPPNNQPQHF. The DNA of the CDR3 is TGTGCCTGGAGTGTACCTCCAAATAATCAGCCCCAGCATTTT. The chain is built from TRBV30 and TRBJ1-5; D unclear. V was pared by 0 bases and J by 4 bases, with 10 bases between. There are 14 residues in the CDR3. Germline V gene lookup returns CDR1 GTSNPN and CDR2 SVGIG (reference sequence).

The chain joins TRBV28 to TRBJ1-5; possible D gene TRBD1, 5 bases. With 7 bases removed from V and 2 bases from J, the gap between germline ends came to 15 bases. CDR1 and CDR2 from the germline V gene are MDHEN and SYDVKM. This CDR3 spans 15 amino acids. The CDR3 is CASNPRGRGNQPQHF. For the CDR3, the DNA is TGTGCCAGCAATCCTCGGGGACGGGGCAATCAGCCCCAGCATTTT.

V and J are TRBV6-5 and TRBJ1-1; D is unclear. Germline V gene lookup returns CDR1 MNHEY and CDR2 SVGAGI. There are 12 residues in the CDR3. V gave up 5 bases and J gave up 8 bases, with 12 bases separating them. The CDR3 sequence is CASSGSGFEAFF. The CDR3 nucleotides are TGTGCCAGCAGTGGCTCTGGATTCGAAGCTTTCTTT.

This rearrangement joins TRBV5-4 to TRBJ2-3; 9 positions match TRBD2. Germline lookup yields CDR1 SGHNT and CDR2 YYREEE (reference sequence). V was clipped by 3 bases and J by 4 bases; unmatched bases: 3. The CDR3 has 14 residues. The CDR3 DNA follows: TGTGCCAGCAGCTATAGCGGGAGTGCAGATACGCAGTATTTT. Its protein product is CASSYSGSADTQYF. Full variable domain (remainder filled in from reference TRBV5-4 and TRBJ2-3): ETGVTQSPTHLIKTRGQQVTLRCSSQSGHNTVSWYQQALGQGPQFIFQYYREEENGRGNFPPRFSGLQFPNYSSELNVNALELDDSALYLCASSYSGSADTQYFGPGTRLTVL.

The V gene is TRBV10-2, the J gene TRBJ1-1; possibly TRBD1 for D (6 bases). The germline CDR1 and CDR2 sequences are WSHSY and SAAADI. The CDR3 is 14 amino acids. Trimming removed 10 bases from V and 1 base from J, with 16 bases in between. CDR3 region: CATRDWTENTEAFF. The DNA for the CDR3 is TGCGCCACCAGGGATTGGACAGAGAACACTGAAGCTTTCTTT.

The chain carries TRBV28 and TRBJ1-1; D is uncertain. V was cut by 6 bases and J by 6 bases, with 11 bases left in between. Germline CDR1 and CDR2: MDHEN and SYDVKM. This CDR3 is built from 12 residues. The DNA of the CDR3 is TGTGCCAGCAGACAAAATCAACCTGAAGCTTTCTTT. Encoded protein: CASRQNQPEAFF.